A selection of T cell receptor beta chains follows, all from one sample in a study of blood T cell repertoires in COVID-19. This table comes from immunoSEQ multiplex PCR, and its TCRdb copy is limited to in-frame clones, with some not included. The table records 90,000 to 120,000 clones, 65% to 90% of them present only once. Sample: peripheral blood. These receptor sequences come from a man aged 55 to 69 with acute or convalescent COVID-19. CDR3s include the opening cysteine and the closing phenylalanine or tryptophan. D genes are given only for firm matches. Only part of the rows carry a size: once, few, many, or a class if the clone is expanded.

>TRBJ1-1|-|-|TRBV25-1
CASSAFTEAFF
>TRBJ2-1|-|TRBD2|TRBV30
CAWTLAGRPQNEQFF
>TRBJ2-7|-|-|TRBV19
CASRGQTSYEQYF
>TRBJ2-7|-|TRBD1|TRBV4-1
CASSQVTWDSRSYEQYF
>TRBJ2-2|-|-|TRBV4-2
CASSQVIGGISTRELFF
>TRBJ2-7|-|TRBD2|TRBV6-5
CASISGDSYEQYF
>TRBJ1-1|-|-|TRBV19
CASSIGANTEAFF
>TRBJ2-5|-|TRBD1|TRBV29-1
CSGVQGAGETQYF
>TRBJ1-2|few|TRBD1|TRBV7-2
CASSYRETGIYGYTF
>TRBJ2-2|-|-|TRBV10-3
CATTFTGELFF
>TRBJ2-1|-|-|TRBV7-2
CASSQQEGVGEQFF
>TRBJ2-2|-|-|TRBV3-1/TRBV3-2
CASSQAGELFF
>TRBJ2-1|once|TRBD2|TRBV6-2/TRBV6-3
CASSTRASGNHNEQFF
>TRBJ2-1|-|TRBD1|TRBV20-1
CSATLPGQPFF
>TRBJ2-7|-|TRBD2|TRBV25-1
CASTPSGVGGEQYF
>TRBJ2-5|-|-|TRBV5-1
CASSLPTSTYQETQYF
>TRBJ1-5|-|TRBD1|TRBV7-8
CASSLANSGQGNQPQHF
>TRBJ2-1|-|TRBD2|TRBV30
CAWRGLADYNEQFF
>TRBJ1-5|-|-|TRBV7-2
CASSSLQGFNQPQHF
>TRBJ2-3|-|TRBD2|TRBV5-1
CASSPQLAGGADTQYF
>TRBJ2-7|-|-|TRBV3-1/TRBV3-2
CASSQGGTSYEQYF
>TRBJ1-1|-|-|TRBV5-5
CASTAGGRTEAFF
>TRBJ1-2|-|TRBD1|TRBV5-8
CASSLGRRGQGHYTF
>TRBJ1-5|-|TRBD1|TRBV30
CAWSVGQGTQPQHF
>TRBJ2-2|-|TRBD1|TRBV7-2
CASSWQGAGELFF
>TRBJ1-4|-|-|TRBV27
CASSFWGEGKLFF
>TRBJ2-5|-|-|TRBV3-1/TRBV3-2
CASSQPAVQETQYF
>TRBJ1-1|-|TRBD1|TRBV7-2
CASSTQGDTEAFF